The 28 T cell receptor beta chains below were found in one sample sequenced in a study of cytomegalovirus exposure and HLA in healthy donors. Primers for the PCR totalled 60 Vbeta and 13 Jbeta. TCRdb's table, derived via immunoSEQ multiplex PCR, lists solely in-frame clones and lacks some. In the table there are around 93,000 clones, nearly 80% of which are singletons. The sequencing sample was made of PBMCs. These receptors originate from a middle-aged woman in good health and CMV-seronegative.

The rearrangement links TRBV4-2 to TRBJ2-7, with 8 bases identical to TRBD2. The germline CDR1 and CDR2 sequences are LGHNA and YNFKEQ. CDR3 length: 16 amino acids. V shed 0 bases, J shed 3 bases, and the junction held 7 bases outside the gene matches. CDR3: CASSQEFTSGDYEQYF. CDR3 DNA: TGTGCCAGCAGCCAAGAGTTTACTAGCGGAGACTACGAGCAGTACTTC.

This clone has just a few counts. The chain is built from TRBV10-3 and TRBJ2-1; TRBD2 might be the D (6 bases). V gave up 10 bases and J gave up 7 bases, with 17 bases separating them. The CDR3 has 13 residues. Per the germline V gene, CDR1 is ENHRY and CDR2 is SYGVKD. CDR3 sequence reads: CASNHLGLNEQFF. CDR3 nucleotides: TGTGCCAGCAACCATTTAGGACTAAATGAGCAGTTCTTC.

This rearrangement joins TRBV27 to TRBJ2-7; D gene unclear. V shed 6 bases and J shed 2 bases, with 11 bases lying between them. The CDR3 sequence is 13 residues long. Germline V gene sequence: CDR1 MNHEY, CDR2 SMNVEV (reference sequence). CDR3 DNA: TGTGCCAGCAGCTCTAGGATGGCCTACGAGCAGTACTTC. Translating gives CASSSRMAYEQYF.

This rearrangement joins TRBV27 to TRBJ2-3; D ambiguous. Germline V gives CDR1 MNHEY, CDR2 SMNVEV (reference sequence). The germline V and J ends were trimmed by 3 bases and 5 bases, with 9 bases remaining between them. The CDR3 is 13 amino acids. For the CDR3, the DNA is TGTGCCAGCAGTTTTACATATAAAGATACGCAGTATTTT. It encodes CASSFTYKDTQYF.

The chain is built from TRBV7-2 and TRBJ1-1; a weak D match, TRBD1 (6 bases). This CDR3 contains 14 residues. Trimming stripped 3 bases from V and 0 bases from J, with 8 bases between. Per the germline V gene, CDR1 is SGHTA and CDR2 is FQGNSA. CDR3 sequence reads: CASSFGTLNTEAFF. In DNA, the CDR3 is TGTGCCAGCAGCTTCGGGACACTGAACACTGAAGCTTTCTTT.

This chain links TRBV27 with TRBJ2-1; 10 positions agree with TRBD2. With 0 bases clipped from V and 9 bases from J, the junction kept 11 bases outside the gene matches. Per the germline V gene, CDR1 is MNHEY and CDR2 is SMNVEV (reference sequence). CDR3 size: 17 residues. The CDR3 protein is CASSLSVASGSGGEQFF. The CDR3 DNA reads as TGTGCCAGCAGTTTATCGGTCGCTAGCGGGAGTGGGGGTGAGCAGTTCTTC.

The V call is TRBV4-2, the J call TRBJ2-3; 9 nucleotides match TRBD1. Losses at the gene ends were 4 bases for V and 3 bases for J; bases not matched to a gene: 11. Germline V lookup: CDR1 LGHNA, CDR2 YNFKEQ. CDR3 length: 17 residues. CDR3 bases: TGTGCCAGCAGCCCGATAACCGGGACAGGGAGGACAGATACGCAGTATTTT. It specifies CASSPITGTGRTDTQYF.

The chain is built from TRBV7-9 and TRBJ2-1; D might be TRBD1 (5 bases). Trimming took off 11 bases at V and 0 bases at J, with 14 bases between the two ends. The CDR3 runs 14 residues. Germline CDR1 and CDR2: SEHNR and FQNEAQ (reference sequence). CDR3 nucleotide sequence: TGTGCCGCGTCCACAGGTTCCTCCTACAATGAGCAGTTCTTC. It specifies CAASTGSSYNEQFF. The full variable domain, completed using reference TRBV7-9 and TRBJ2-1, is DTGVSQNPRHKITKRGQNVTFRCDPISEHNRLYWYRQTLGQGPEFLTYFQNEAQLEKSRLLSDRFSAERPKGSFSTLEIQRTEQGDSAMYLCAASTGSSYNEQFFGPGTRLTVL.

This chain connects TRBV19 to TRBJ2-2; 8 nucleotides align to TRBD2. The V and J ends lost 4 bases and 4 bases, in that order; junction bases with no gene match: 8. Germline lookup yields CDR1 LNHDA and CDR2 SQIVND (reference sequence). The CDR3 is 16 amino acids. The CDR3 DNA reads TGTGCCAGTAGTAGGAGAGCGGGAGCTCGCACCGGGGAGCTGTTTTTT. It yields the protein CASSRRAGARTGELFF. The full variable domain, with the rest looked up from reference TRBV19 and TRBJ2-2, is DGGITQSPKYLFRKEGQNVTLSCEQNLNHDAMYWYRQDPGQGLRLIYYSQIVNDFQKGDIAEGYSVSREKKESFPLTVTSAQKNPTAFYLCASSRRAGARTGELFFGEGSRLTVL.

The chain is built from TRBV9 and TRBJ1-2; D is uncertain. Germline V lookup: CDR1 SGDLS, CDR2 YYNGEE. Trimming took off 6 bases at V and 8 bases at J, with 14 bases between the two ends. The CDR3 has 12 residues. The CDR3: CASTQRGGGYTF. The CDR3 DNA follows: TGTGCCAGCACCCAGAGAGGAGGCGGCTACACCTTC.

The rearrangement links TRBV7-9 to TRBJ2-7, with D perhaps TRBD2 (5 bases). The CDR3 length is 15 residues. V lost 0 bases to trimming and J lost 4 bases, with 13 bases between them. From germline, CDR1 is SEHNR and CDR2 FQNEAQ (reference sequence). The CDR3 nucleotides read TGTGCCAGCAGCTTAGCGACGGGATCGGGGTACGAGCAGTACTTC. This translates into CASSLATGSGYEQYF.

The sample holds a few counts of this clone. The chain uses TRBV18 and TRBJ2-2; maybe TRBD2 (5 bases). Deletions cut 2 bases from V and 6 bases from J, with 19 bases between. CDR1 is KGHSH and CDR2 is LQKENI in the germline V gene. There are 17 residues in the CDR3. The CDR3 DNA is TGTGCCAGCTCACCATCAGATATGGTCGGGGTACCCGGGGAGCTGTTTTTT. It specifies CASSPSDMVGVPGELFF.

This clone has a single count. CDR3 nucleotides: TGTGCCTGGAAGGACTCCGGCCGGAGCGGGAGAGGCTACGAGCAGTACTTC. Translating it yields CAWKDSGRSGRGYEQYF. This chain connects TRBV30 to TRBJ2-7; 8 nucleotides align to TRBD2. This CDR3 comprises 17 residues. From germline, CDR1 is GTSNPN and CDR2 SVGIG (reference sequence). The V segment lost 4 bases and the J segment 3 bases; nucleotides outside the gene matches: 17.

CDR3 nucleotide sequence: TGTGCCAGCTCACTTGGACAGGGGGCTTGCGAGCAGTACTTC. It yields the protein CASSLGQGACEQYF. V and J are TRBV18 and TRBJ2-7; 11 bases are shared with TRBD1. With V trimmed by 4 bases and J by 6 bases, 5 bases remained unmatched. In germline, CDR1 is KGHSH, CDR2 LQKENI. The CDR3 has 14 amino acids. Together with reference TRBV18 and TRBJ2-7, the CDR3 gives the full variable domain: NAGVMQNPRHLVRRRGQEARLRCSPMKGHSHVYWYRQLPEEGLKFMVYLQKENIIDESGMPKERFSAEFPKEGPSILRIQQVVRGDSAAYFCASSLGQGACEQYFGPGTRLTVT.

The CDR3 protein is CASTPPRGWATEAFF. For the CDR3, the DNA is TGTGCCAGTACCCCACCTCGGGGGTGGGCCACTGAAGCTTTCTTT. The rearrangement joins TRBV19 to TRBJ1-1; perhaps TRBD1 as D (5 bases). In germline, CDR1 is LNHDA, CDR2 SQIVND (reference sequence). This CDR3 comprises 15 residues. Trimming stripped 7 bases from V and 4 bases from J, with 19 bases between.

Here the CDR3 DNA reads TGTGCCAGCAGCTTGTTGACCTCTAGCGGGTACACCTTC. Encoded protein: CASSLLTSSGYTF. This chain connects TRBV5-5 to TRBJ1-2; D gene ambiguous. The germline gives CDR1 SGHKS, CDR2 YYEKEE (reference sequence). The V end lost 1 base, the J end lost 11 bases, and 15 bases lay between the germline ends. The CDR3 totals 13 residues.

The CDR3 is CASSPRGRVAGELFF. The CDR3 DNA follows: TGTGCCAGCTCACCTCGCGGGAGGGTTGCCGGGGAGCTGTTTTTT. The chain recombines TRBV18 with TRBJ2-2; TRBD2 matches at 9 bases. The CDR3 contains 15 residues. Germline CDR1 and CDR2: KGHSH and LQKENI. V dropped 3 bases and J dropped 6; count of bases not matched to a gene: 5.

In this sample, this clone turned up once. The chain combines TRBV18 with TRBJ2-2; TRBD2 is a possible D gene (5 bases). The CDR3 length is 15 residues. With 4 bases removed from V and 2 bases from J, the gap between germline ends came to 11 bases. The germline gives CDR1 KGHSH, CDR2 LQKENI. In DNA, the CDR3 is TGTGCCAGCTCACGACTTCGGGATAACACCGGGGAGCTGTTTTTT. Encoded protein: CASSRLRDNTGELFF.

This rearrangement joins TRBV10-3 to TRBJ2-3; TRBD1 aligns across 11 bases. The ends lost 6 bases at V and 3 bases at J; junction bases unmatched: 8. The CDR3 has 16 amino acids. CDR1 and CDR2 from the germline V gene are ENHRY and SYGVKD. CDR3 sequence: CAIRPGQGVRTDTQYF. For the CDR3, the DNA is TGTGCCATCAGGCCGGGACAGGGGGTTAGGACAGATACGCAGTATTTT.

J is TRBJ1-5 and V is TRBV6-6; D perhaps matches TRBD1 (5 bases). The CDR3 sequence is 16 residues long. Trimming removed 2 bases from V and 1 base from J, with 12 bases in between. Germline CDR1 reads MNHNY; CDR2 reads SVGAGI (reference sequence). CDR3 coding DNA: TGTGCCAGCAGTTACGGGCAGGGTAGAAGCAATCAGCCCCAGCATTTT. Translating it yields CASSYGQGRSNQPQHF.

This chain joins TRBV19 and TRBJ2-1, with 16 bases that match TRBD2. This CDR3 contains 19 residues. J was trimmed by 5 bases and V by 2 bases; bases with no gene match: 9. Germline values: CDR1 LNHDA, CDR2 SQIVND (reference sequence). Here the CDR3 DNA reads TGTGCCAGTAGTATATGGGGACTAGCGGGAGGGCCGCGGGACAATGAGCAGTTCTTC. It is translated as CASSIWGLAGGPRDNEQFF.

The J gene is TRBJ2-7, the V gene TRBV28; 11 bases are shared with TRBD2. CDR1 is MDHEN and CDR2 is SYDVKM in the germline V gene. The CDR3 contains 19 residues. The V segment lost 4 bases and the J segment 3 bases; nucleotides outside the gene matches: 17. CDR3 sequence: CASSSVWDFSGRGGYEQYF. The CDR3 nucleotides are TGTGCCAGCAGTTCCGTTTGGGACTTTAGCGGGAGGGGGGGCTACGAGCAGTACTTC.

CDR3 DNA: TGTGCCAGCAGTAGGGACAGGGAATATGGCTACACCTTC. This codes for CASSRDREYGYTF. This chain connects TRBV5-8 to TRBJ1-2, with TRBD1 matching 9 bases. The CDR3 contains 13 residues. The V gene end was trimmed by 5 bases and the J gene end by 5 bases; junction bases not matched to a gene: 4. In germline, CDR1 is SGHTS, CDR2 YDEGEE.

J is TRBJ2-7 and V is TRBV19, with a possible D match to TRBD2 (5 bases). This CDR3 spans 14 amino acids. V was trimmed by 5 bases and J by 4 bases, leaving 15 bases between them. Germline CDR1 LNHDA, CDR2 SQIVND (reference sequence). The CDR3 loop is CASSVRGFGYEQYF. CDR3 sequence (DNA): TGTGCCAGTAGTGTTCGGGGTTTTGGTTACGAGCAGTACTTC.

The chain couples TRBV28 to TRBJ1-5; 8 positions agree with TRBD1. V shed 4 bases and J 3 bases; nucleotides not matched to a gene: 11. Germline V gives CDR1 MDHEN, CDR2 SYDVKM. This CDR3 is 17 amino acids long. The CDR3 DNA is TGTGCCAGCAGTTCCCTCCTTAGGACAGGGTACAATCAGCCCCAGCATTTT. Residues: CASSSLLRTGYNQPQHF.

J is TRBJ2-3 and V is TRBV6-6; D ambiguous. Germline values: CDR1 MNHNY, CDR2 SVGAGI (reference sequence). V lost 4 bases and J lost 3, with 11 bases in between. There are 14 residues in the CDR3. CDR3 sequence: CASSFSVSTDTQYF. CDR3 coding DNA: TGTGCCAGCAGTTTTAGTGTATCTACAGATACGCAGTATTTT.

The DNA of the CDR3 is TGTGCCAGCAGCGCAGGAAGGGGGACTAGCGGGAGCGGGTCCTACAATGAGCAGTTCTTC. Encoded protein: CASSAGRGTSGSGSYNEQFF. J is TRBJ2-1 and V is TRBV9; 14 bases map to TRBD2. Losses at the gene ends were 3 bases for V and 1 base for J; bases not matched to a gene: 12. This CDR3 is built from 20 residues. The germline CDR1 and CDR2 sequences are SGDLS and YYNGEE. Looking up the rest from reference TRBV9 and TRBJ2-1 gives the full variable domain: DSGVTQTPKHLITATGQRVTLRCSPRSGDLSVYWYQQSLDQGLQFLIQYYNGEERAKGNILERFSAQQFPDLHSELNLSSLELGDSALYFCASSAGRGTSGSGSYNEQFFGPGTRLTVL.

V gene TRBV6-5 combines with J gene TRBJ1-2; 9 nucleotides align to TRBD1. V shed 10 bases and J 4 bases; nucleotides not matched to a gene: 13. CDR1 and CDR2 (germline): MNHEY, SVGAGI. CDR3 length: 15 residues. CDR3: CATGTGRAVSYGYTF. DNA for the CDR3: TGTGCCACCGGGACAGGGAGGGCAGTGTCCTATGGCTACACCTTC.